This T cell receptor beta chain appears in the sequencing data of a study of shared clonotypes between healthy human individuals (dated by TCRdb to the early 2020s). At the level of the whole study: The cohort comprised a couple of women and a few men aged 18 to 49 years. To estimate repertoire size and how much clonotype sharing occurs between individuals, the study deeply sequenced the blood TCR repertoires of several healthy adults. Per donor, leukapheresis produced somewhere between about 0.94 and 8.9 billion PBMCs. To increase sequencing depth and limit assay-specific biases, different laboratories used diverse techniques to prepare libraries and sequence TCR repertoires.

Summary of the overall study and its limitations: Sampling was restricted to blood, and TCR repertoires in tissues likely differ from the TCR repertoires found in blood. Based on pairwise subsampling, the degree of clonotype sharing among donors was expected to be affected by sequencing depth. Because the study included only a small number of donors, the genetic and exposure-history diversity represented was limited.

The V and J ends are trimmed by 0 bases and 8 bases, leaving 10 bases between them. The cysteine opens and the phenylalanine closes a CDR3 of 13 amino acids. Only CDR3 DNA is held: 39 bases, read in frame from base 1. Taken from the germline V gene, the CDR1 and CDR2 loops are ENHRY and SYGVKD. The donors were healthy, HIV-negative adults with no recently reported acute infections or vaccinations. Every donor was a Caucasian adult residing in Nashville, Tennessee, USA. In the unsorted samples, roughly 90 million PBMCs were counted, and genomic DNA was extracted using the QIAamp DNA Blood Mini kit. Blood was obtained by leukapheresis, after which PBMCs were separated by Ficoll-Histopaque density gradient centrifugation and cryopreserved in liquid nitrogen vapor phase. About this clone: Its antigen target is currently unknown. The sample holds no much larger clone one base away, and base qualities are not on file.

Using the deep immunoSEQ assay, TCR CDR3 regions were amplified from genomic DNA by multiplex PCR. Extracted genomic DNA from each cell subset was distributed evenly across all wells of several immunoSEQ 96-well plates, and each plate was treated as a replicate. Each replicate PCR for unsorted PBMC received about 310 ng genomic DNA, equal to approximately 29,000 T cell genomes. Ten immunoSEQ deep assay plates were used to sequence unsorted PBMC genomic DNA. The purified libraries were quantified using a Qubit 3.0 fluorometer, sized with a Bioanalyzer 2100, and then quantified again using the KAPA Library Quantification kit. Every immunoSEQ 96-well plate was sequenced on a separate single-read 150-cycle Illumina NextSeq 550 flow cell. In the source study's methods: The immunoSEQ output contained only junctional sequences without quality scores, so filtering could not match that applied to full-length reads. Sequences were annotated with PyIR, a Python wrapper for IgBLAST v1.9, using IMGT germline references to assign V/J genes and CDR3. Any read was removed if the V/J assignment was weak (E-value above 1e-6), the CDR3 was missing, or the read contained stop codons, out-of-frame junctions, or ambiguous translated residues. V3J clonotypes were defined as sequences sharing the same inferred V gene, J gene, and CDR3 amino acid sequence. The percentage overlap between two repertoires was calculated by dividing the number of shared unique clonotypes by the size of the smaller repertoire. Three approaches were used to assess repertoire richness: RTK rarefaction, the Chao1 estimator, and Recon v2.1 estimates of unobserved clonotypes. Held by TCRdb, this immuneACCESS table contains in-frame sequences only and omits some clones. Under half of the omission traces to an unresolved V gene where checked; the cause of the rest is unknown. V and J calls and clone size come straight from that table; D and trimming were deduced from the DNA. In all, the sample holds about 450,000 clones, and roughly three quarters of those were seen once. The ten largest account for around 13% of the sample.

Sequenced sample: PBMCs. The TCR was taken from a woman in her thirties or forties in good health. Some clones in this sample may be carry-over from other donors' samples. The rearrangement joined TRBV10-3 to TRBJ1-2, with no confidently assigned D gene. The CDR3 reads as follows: CAISESPEIGYTF. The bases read TGTGCCATCAGTGAGTCGCCAGAGATAGGCTACACCTTC.